The clone carrying this T cell receptor beta chain was found many times. Using a constant-region primer together with ProtoScript II reverse transcriptase, TCR beta cDNA was made from roughly 520 ng of total RNA. Libraries for TCR beta were built through three nested multiplex PCR rounds, which together made up a slightly modified ARM-PCR procedure. With TRBV1-TRBV30 forward primers and a C-beta reverse primer, the first two PCR rounds were run for around 11 cycles each. MiXCR, applied by TCRdb to the multiplex PCR reads, yields one record per CDR3 protein. The table lists tens of thousands of distinct CDR3 sequences, approximately 62% of them singletons. The data are from a study of tumor-infiltrating lymphocytes in primary liver carcinoma. CDR1 is MDHEN and CDR2 is SYDVKM in the germline V gene. The CDR3 runs to 14 residues. V was pared by 8 bases and J by 4 bases, with 17 bases between. Both RNA and DNA were isolated together from approximately 20-30 mg of bulk tissue that had not been sorted.

The rearrangement joins TRBV28 to TRBJ1-2; D is perhaps TRBD1 (5 bases). Sequenced sample: tumor-adjacent normal liver tissue. The TCR was taken from a man aged 40-55 years with primary liver carcinoma and hepatitis B virus infection. The CDR3 spells CASVRGKFRYGYTF. CDR3 in DNA: TGTGCCAGCGTTAGGGGAAAATTTCGCTATGGCTACACCTTC.